The 14 T cell receptor beta chains below were found in one sample sequenced in a study of graft-versus-host responses after intestinal transplantation. The antigens for these receptors are not known. TCRdb's table, derived via immunoSEQ multiplex PCR, lists solely in-frame clones and lacks some. The sample has some 100,000 clones; over 80% are singletons. The sample was unstimulated CD8+ T cells sorted from spleen or lymph node cells, taken before intestinal transplant. The receptors originated from a human donor who received an intestinal transplant.

J is TRBJ2-7 and V is TRBV6-5; a possible D gene is TRBD2 (5 bases). The CDR3 spans 14 residues. The V end lost 4 bases, the J end lost 1 base, and 11 bases lay between the germline ends. The germline V gene encodes CDR1 MNHEY and CDR2 SVGAGI. The CDR3 sequence is CASSWLAESYEQYF. CDR3 bases: TGTGCCAGCAGTTGGCTAGCAGAATCCTACGAGCAGTACTTC.

The chain couples TRBV9 to TRBJ2-1, with 14 bases aligning to TRBD2. This CDR3 is built from 18 residues. V lost 1 base, J lost 9 bases, and 12 bases stayed unmatched. CDR1 is SGDLS and CDR2 is YYNGEE in the germline V gene. In nucleotides, the CDR3 is TGTGCCAGCAGCGTACTCGGGACTAGCGGGGGCCCGGGGGGTGAGCAGTTCTTC. Translation gives CASSVLGTSGGPGGEQFF.

The chain has TRBV6-6 and TRBJ1-5; no clear D. The germline CDR1 and CDR2 sequences are MNHNY and SVGAGI (reference sequence). The CDR3 is made up of 14 amino acids. The V and J ends lost 5 bases and 6 bases respectively, with 14 bases between them. CDR3 DNA sequence: TGTGCCAGCAGTCGACCCCAATGGGGTCAGCCCCAGCATTTT. This translates into CASSRPQWGQPQHF.

The chain couples TRBV6-5 to TRBJ1-1, with D hard to call. CDR3 length: 13 residues. Trimming removed 6 bases from V and 3 bases from J, with 11 bases in between. Per germline, CDR1 MNHEY and CDR2 SVGAGI. DNA of the CDR3: TGTGCCAGCAGCGAAATCCAGTACACTGAAGCTTTCTTT. Translating gives CASSEIQYTEAFF.

The CDR3 sequence: CASSPLGQGDSYEQYF. The DNA of the CDR3 is TGCGCCAGCAGCCCCCTGGGACAGGGGGACTCCTACGAGCAGTACTTC. The chain couples TRBV4-1 to TRBJ2-7; 11 nucleotides line up with TRBD1. The CDR3 has 16 residues. J gave up 0 bases and V 4 bases, and 5 bases lay outside the gene matches. Germline CDR1 reads MGHRA; CDR2 reads YSYEKL.

The chain joins TRBV27 to TRBJ2-2, with D hard to call. Germline V gives CDR1 MNHEY, CDR2 SMNVEV (reference sequence). Trimming stripped 4 bases from V and 3 bases from J, with 6 bases between. This CDR3 has 13 amino acids. CDR3 nucleotides: TGTGCCAGCAGTTATTTCGACACCGGGGAGCTGTTTTTT. The encoded protein is CASSYFDTGELFF.

By share of the sample, this clone is medium-sized. The chain couples TRBV5-4 to TRBJ2-1; D not resolved. V was clipped by 3 bases and J by 7 bases, with 8 bases between them. CDR1 SGHNT and CDR2 YYREEE come from the germline V gene (reference sequence). The CDR3 consists of 12 residues. CDR3 in amino acids: CASSSTRNEQFF. CDR3 in DNA: TGTGCCAGCAGCTCTACACGGAATGAGCAGTTCTTC.

The V and J genes are TRBV15 and TRBJ2-6; D is perhaps TRBD1 (6 bases). This CDR3 region has 17 residues. CDR1 is LNHNV, CDR2 YYDKDF, per germline (reference sequence). V was pared by 3 bases and J by 0 bases, with 12 bases between. The chain's CDR3 is CATSRPQGYSGANVLTF. The CDR3 nucleotides read TGTGCCACCAGCAGGCCACAGGGCTACTCTGGGGCCAACGTCCTGACTTTC. The whole variable domain, remainder taken from reference TRBV15 and TRBJ2-6, is DAMVIQNPRYQVTQFGKPVTLSCSQTLNHNVMYWYQQKSSQAPKLLFHYYDKDFNNEADTPDNFQSRRPNTSFCFLDIRSPGLGDTAMYLCATSRPQGYSGANVLTFGAGSRLTVL.

V usage is TRBV10-3 and J usage is TRBJ2-2, with TRBD1 identical over 9 bases. The CDR3 sequence is 13 residues long. V was pared by 11 bases and J by 4 bases, with 5 bases of the junction left unmatched. Germline CDR1 and CDR2: ENHRY and SYGVKD. CDR3 sequence (DNA): TGTGCCCTCCAGACAGGGGGCACCGGGGAGCTGTTTTTT. It is translated as CALQTGGTGELFF.

V is TRBV10-2 and J is TRBJ2-7; 11 bases agree with TRBD1. The length of the CDR3 is 14 residues. V gave up 4 bases and J gave up 4 bases; unmatched junction bases: 3. Per the germline V gene, CDR1 is WSHSY and CDR2 is SAAADI. The CDR3 region is CASSGDRGFYEQYF. CDR3 nucleotide sequence: TGCGCCAGCAGTGGGGACAGGGGGTTTTACGAGCAGTACTTC.

The chain combines TRBV6-5 with TRBJ2-3, with 8 bases lining up with TRBD1. Trimming at V came to 0 bases and at J to 6 bases, leaving 2 bases not matched to a gene. The germline V gene has CDR1 MNHEY and CDR2 SVGAGI. The CDR3 is 14 residues long. CDR3 nucleotide sequence: TGTGCCAGCAGTTACTCGAACAGGGGGGATACGCAGTATTTT. This encodes CASSYSNRGDTQYF.

The count of this clone is one. This chain's CDR3 is CASKFSDSGDTEAFF. In nucleotides, the CDR3 is TGTGCCAGTAAGTTTTCTGACAGTGGTGACACTGAAGCTTTCTTT. V usage is TRBV19 and J usage is TRBJ1-1; TRBD1 might be the D (5 bases). The CDR3 spans 15 residues. The V end lost 7 bases, the J end lost 3 bases, and 18 bases lay between the germline ends. Germline values: CDR1 LNHDA, CDR2 SQIVND (reference sequence). Full variable domain (remainder filled in from reference TRBV19 and TRBJ1-1): DGGITQSPKYLFRKEGQNVTLSCEQNLNHDAMYWYRQDPGQGLRLIYYSQIVNDFQKGDIAEGYSVSREKKESFPLTVTSAQKNPTAFYLCASKFSDSGDTEAFFGQGTRLTVV.

The chain's CDR3 is CASTHAGLETQYF. The CDR3 nucleotides are TGTGCCAGCACCCACGCAGGGTTAGAGACCCAGTACTTC. This chain joins TRBV6-5 and TRBJ2-5, with a possible D match to TRBD1 (5 bases). CDR1 and CDR2 (germline): MNHEY, SVGAGI. Trimming cost V 7 bases and J 4 bases, with 13 bases left between them. The CDR3 extends over 13 amino acids.

The V gene is TRBV4-1, the J gene TRBJ1-5; no firm D call. V was trimmed by 4 bases and J by 6 bases, leaving 19 bases between them. Germline lookup yields CDR1 MGHRA and CDR2 YSYEKL. This CDR3 region has 16 residues. The CDR3: CASSPGAPPLTQPQHF. Here the CDR3 DNA reads TGCGCCAGCAGCCCCGGAGCCCCACCCTTGACTCAGCCCCAGCATTTT.